This TCR beta chain was retrieved from a study of T-cell memory formation after mild COVID-19. Using constant-segment primers, 5'RACE produced TCR alpha and TCR beta cDNA libraries carrying sample barcodes and UMIs. Each CDR3 protein is one row after TCRdb ran MiXCR on the 5' RACE reads. Among about 320,000 distinct CDR3 sequences listed, around 15% were seen once. Study observations and caveats: There were some responding clones in pre-infection memory, which suggested that cross-reactive memory had joined. Clones that contracted clustered mainly in CM and EM if CD4+ and in EMRA if CD8+. Second-wave clones that peaked on day 37 lacked confirmed SARS-CoV-2 specificity.

From germline, CDR1 is SGHKS and CDR2 YYEKEE (reference sequence). After removal of 0 bases from V and 3 bases from J, the junction contained 4 bases not matched to a gene. This CDR3 has 15 residues. Notes on this clonotype: Its antigen is not known.

The chain joins TRBV5-5 to TRBJ2-5; the match to TRBD1 covers 8 bases. The TCR originated in a man aged 18 to 29 who had mild COVID-19 (a few samples of this study predate the infection). Cell type and time point are not known. The sequencing sample was made of PBMCs or a T cell subset sorted from them (not recorded which). The CDR3 loop reads CASSLESGGEETQYF. As DNA, the CDR3 is TGTGCCAGCAGCTTGGAGTCAGGGGGCGAAGAGACCCAGTACTTC. Supplemented by reference TRBV5-5 and TRBJ2-5, the full variable domain reads DAGVTQSPTHLIKTRGQQVTLRCSPISGHKSVSWYQQVLGQGPQFIFQYYEKEERGRGNFPDRFSARQFPNYSSELNVNALLLGDSALYLCASSLESGGEETQYFGPGTRLLVL.